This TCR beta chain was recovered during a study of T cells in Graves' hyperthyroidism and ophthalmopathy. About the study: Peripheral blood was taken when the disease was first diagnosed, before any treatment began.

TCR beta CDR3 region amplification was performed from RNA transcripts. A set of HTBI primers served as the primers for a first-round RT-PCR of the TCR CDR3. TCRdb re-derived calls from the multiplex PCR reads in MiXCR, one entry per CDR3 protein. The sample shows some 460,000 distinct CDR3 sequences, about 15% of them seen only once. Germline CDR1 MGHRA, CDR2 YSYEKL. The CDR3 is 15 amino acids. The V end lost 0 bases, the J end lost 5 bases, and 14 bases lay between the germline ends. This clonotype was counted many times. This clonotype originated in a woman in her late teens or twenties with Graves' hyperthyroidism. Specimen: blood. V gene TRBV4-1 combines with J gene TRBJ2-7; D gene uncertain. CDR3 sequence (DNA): TGCGCCAGCAGCCAAGATTGGAGTTACTGGGACGAGCAGTACTTC. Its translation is CASSQDWSYWDEQYF.